This section outlines one TCR beta chain sequence together with its context. Its target is not known. 13 Jbeta primers and 60 Vbeta primers were used for the PCR. Data came from immunoSEQ multiplex PCR; TCRdb stores just in-frame clones and leaves some out. The sample has 100,000 to 150,000 clones; approximately 80% are singletons. V was clipped by 4 bases and J by 1 base; unmatched bases: 12. The CDR3 extends over 17 amino acids. Per germline, CDR1 LGHNA and CDR2 YNFKEQ. These data come from a study of cytomegalovirus exposure and HLA in healthy donors. Overall study findings and caveats: In a later analysis, TCR beta V- and J-gene trimming was associated with a missense DCLRE1C variant. In a later analysis, specific HLA alleles were associated with 15,000 to 20,000 TCR beta sequences at a 0.05 false discovery rate.

Sequenced material: PBMCs. The clonotype originates from a woman between 40 and 50 years old in good health and CMV-seronegative. The V and J genes are TRBV4-2 and TRBJ2-7; 8 nucleotides align to TRBD2. The CDR3 here is CASSPSMLAGPSYEQYF. CDR3 sequence (DNA): TGTGCCAGCAGCCCATCCATGCTAGCGGGCCCTTCCTACGAGCAGTACTTC.